The rows below give T cell receptor beta chains drawn from one sample of a study of blood T cell repertoires in COVID-19. This table comes from immunoSEQ multiplex PCR, and its TCRdb copy is limited to in-frame clones, with some not included. Here the sample spans some 130,000 clones, approximately 90% being singletons. The specimen was peripheral blood. These receptors came from a middle-aged man with active or convalescent COVID-19. CDR3s include the opening cysteine and the closing phenylalanine or tryptophan. Each record gives: clone size, D gene, V gene, J gene, CDR3 DNA, CDR3 protein. D genes are given only for firm matches. Where a row states a size, it is once, few, many or the class of an expanded clone; other rows omit it.

>-|-|TRBV11-2|TRBJ1-4
TGTGCCAGCAGCTTCAGGGGACGGCTGGAAGAAAAACTGTTTTTT
CASSFRGRLEEKLFF
>once|-|TRBV11-2|TRBJ2-5
TGTGCCAGCAGCCCTAACCGGGATCGCTTTGGCGGCCAGTACTTC
CASSPNRDRFGGQYF
>once|TRBD2|TRBV19|TRBJ2-7
TGTGCCAGTAGTTCAAGGTGGACACAAAGGACTAGCGGGATCGACGAGCAGTACTTC
CASSSRWTQRTSGIDEQYF
>-|TRBD1|TRBV2|TRBJ1-2
TGTGCCAGCAGTGAAGCGAGAACACCGGGACAGGGCTATGGCTACACCTTC
CASSEARTPGQGYGYTF
>-|-|TRBV19|TRBJ1-5
TGTGCCAGTAGTGACAACCCGGGGAGGGGCAATCAGCCCCAGCATTTT
CASSDNPGRGNQPQHF
>-|TRBD1|TRBV5-4|TRBJ1-1
TGTGCCAGCAGCCCGGGACAGCCGGCGAACACTGAAGCTTTCTTT
CASSPGQPANTEAFF
>-|-|TRBV15|TRBJ1-5
TGTGCCACCAGCAGAGAGCCGACAGGAGATTATAGCAATCAGCCCCAGCATTTT
CATSREPTGDYSNQPQHF
>-|-|TRBV24-1|TRBJ2-3
TGTGCCACCAGTGATTTGCCCGGCGAGAGGACGCAGTATTTT
CATSDLPGERTQYF
>-|-|TRBV19|TRBJ2-1
TGTGCCAGTAGTATAGACCAGCGCTCCTACAATGAGCAGTTCTTC
CASSIDQRSYNEQFF
>-|-|TRBV5-1|TRBJ2-1
TGCGCCAGCAGCTTGGTTGTCGGGAGCTCCTACAATGAGCAGTTCTTC
CASSLVVGSSYNEQFF